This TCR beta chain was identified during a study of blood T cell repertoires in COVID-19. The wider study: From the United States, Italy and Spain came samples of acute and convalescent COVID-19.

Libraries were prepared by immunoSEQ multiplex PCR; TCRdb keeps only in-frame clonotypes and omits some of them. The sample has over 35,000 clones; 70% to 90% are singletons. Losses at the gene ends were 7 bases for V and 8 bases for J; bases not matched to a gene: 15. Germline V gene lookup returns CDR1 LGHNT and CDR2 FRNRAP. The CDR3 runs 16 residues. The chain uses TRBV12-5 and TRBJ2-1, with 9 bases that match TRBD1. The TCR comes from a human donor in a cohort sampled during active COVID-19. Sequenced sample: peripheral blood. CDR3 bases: TGTGCTAGTGCCACGGTGGGGACAGGGAAGGTCGATGAGCAGTTCTTC. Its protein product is CASATVGTGKVDEQFF.